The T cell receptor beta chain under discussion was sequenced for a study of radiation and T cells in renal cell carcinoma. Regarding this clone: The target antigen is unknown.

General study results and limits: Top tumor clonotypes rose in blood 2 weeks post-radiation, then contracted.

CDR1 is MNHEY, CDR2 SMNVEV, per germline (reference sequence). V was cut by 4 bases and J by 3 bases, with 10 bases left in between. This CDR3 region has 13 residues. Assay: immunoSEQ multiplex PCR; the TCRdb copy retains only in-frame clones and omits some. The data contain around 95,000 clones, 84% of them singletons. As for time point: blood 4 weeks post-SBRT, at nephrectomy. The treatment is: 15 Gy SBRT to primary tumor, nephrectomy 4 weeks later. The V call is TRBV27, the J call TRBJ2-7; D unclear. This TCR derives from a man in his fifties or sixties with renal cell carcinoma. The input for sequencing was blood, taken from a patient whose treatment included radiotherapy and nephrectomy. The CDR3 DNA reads TGTGCCAGCAGTTCCCCCCCGGGCTACGAGCAGTACTTC. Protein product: CASSSPPGYEQYF.